These 24 T cell receptor beta chains originate from one sample sequenced in a study of cytomegalovirus exposure and HLA in healthy donors. PCR involved 60 Vbeta and 13 Jbeta primers. The table came from immunoSEQ multiplex PCR; TCRdb's copy has only in-frame clones and leaves some out. Found here are some 150,000 clones, around 80% of them singletons; the top ten hold about 4.3%. What was sequenced was PBMCs. The receptors come from a man aged 30-40 years in good health and CMV-seronegative.

This clone has a handful of counts. The V gene is TRBV4-2, the J gene TRBJ2-7; D not certain. Germline V gene lookup returns CDR1 LGHNA and CDR2 YNFKEQ. The CDR3 is 15 residues long. V lost 0 bases and J lost 6, with 15 bases in between. CDR3 nucleotide sequence: TGTGCCAGCAGCCAAGATTTAGGAGACCTGAGCGAGCAGTACTTC. It codes for CASSQDLGDLSEQYF.

This sequence joins TRBV13 and TRBJ2-7, with 7 bases identical to TRBD1. The CDR3 runs to 15 residues. Trimming removed 4 bases from V and 3 bases from J; junction bases left unmatched: 9. Germline CDR1 PRHDT, CDR2 FYEKMQ (reference sequence). CDR3 sequence (DNA): TGTGCCAGCAGCTCCCGGACAGGAATAAACTACGAGCAGTACTTC. Translating gives CASSSRTGINYEQYF.

This chain connects TRBV5-6 to TRBJ2-5; the match to TRBD1 covers 9 bases. Per germline, CDR1 SGHDT and CDR2 YYEEEE. With V trimmed by 1 base and J by 2 bases, 9 bases remained unmatched. The CDR3 contains 17 residues. The chain's CDR3 is CASSLFFPGQGQETQYF. In DNA, the CDR3 is TGTGCCAGCAGCTTGTTTTTTCCGGGACAGGGACAAGAGACCCAGTACTTC.

This clone has only one observation. J is TRBJ2-5 and V is TRBV10-3; D might be TRBD1 (6 bases). The CDR3 has 17 residues. CDR1 and CDR2 (germline): ENHRY, SYGVKD. Trimming removed 6 bases at V and 5 bases at J, with 25 bases between. CDR3 nucleotides: TGTGCCATCAGCGACCTTCAGGGGTTAGGAACTCGGGAGACCCAGTACTTC. Encoded protein: CAISDLQGLGTRETQYF.

V gene TRBV6-4 combines with J gene TRBJ1-5; TRBD1 is a possible D gene (5 bases). This CDR3 comprises 15 residues. Per germline, CDR1 MRHNA and CDR2 SNTAGT. Between the trimmed V and J ends, which lost 8 bases and 0 bases, there was a span of 14 bases. The CDR3 DNA sequence: TGTGCCAGCGCTTCGACAGCTTATAGCAATCAGCCCCAGCATTTT. Its translation: CASASTAYSNQPQHF.

This chain links TRBV9 with TRBJ1-2; D is uncertain. The length of the CDR3 is 13 residues. Trimming shortened V by 2 bases and J by 3 bases, and 8 bases separated the two germline ends. Germline CDR1 is SGDLS and CDR2 is YYNGEE. The CDR3 spells CASSVDADYGYTF. Here the CDR3 DNA reads TGTGCCAGCAGCGTCGATGCGGACTATGGCTACACCTTC.

This rearrangement joins TRBV27 to TRBJ2-7, with D possibly TRBD2 on 5 matching bases. Trimming left V 9 bases short and J 3 bases short, with 15 bases between. Germline CDR1 reads MNHEY; CDR2 reads SMNVEV (reference sequence). This CDR3 region has 13 residues. Here the CDR3 reads CASGGRILYEQYF. The CDR3 nucleotides are TGTGCCAGTGGAGGCAGGATCCTCTACGAGCAGTACTTC.

The chain couples TRBV11-3 to TRBJ2-1; D possibly corresponds to TRBD2 (5 bases). CDR3 size: 15 residues. V dropped 3 bases and J dropped 7 bases, with 16 bases sitting between them. The germline CDR1 and CDR2 sequences are SGHNT and YENEEA. The CDR3 here is CASSLAGFGVNEQFF. CDR3 coding DNA: TGTGCCAGCAGCTTGGCGGGTTTTGGAGTGAATGAGCAGTTCTTC.

V gene TRBV28 combines with J gene TRBJ2-5, with TRBD2 matching over 8 bases. J was trimmed by 5 bases and V by 10 bases; bases with no gene match: 12. Germline V lookup: CDR1 MDHEN, CDR2 SYDVKM. This CDR3 spans 14 amino acids. CDR3 DNA: TGTGCCACGATGGAGACGGGAGGGTGGGAGACCCAGTACTTC. This codes for CATMETGGWETQYF. The full variable domain, its missing parts supplied by reference TRBV28 and TRBJ2-5, is DVKVTQSSRYLVKRTGEKVFLECVQDMDHENMFWYRQDPGLGLRLIYFSYDVKMKEKGDIPEGYSVSREKKERFSLILESASTNQTSMYLCATMETGGWETQYFGPGTRLLVL.

The J gene is TRBJ2-7, the V gene TRBV11-2; unclear D gene. The CDR3 is made up of 15 amino acids. V lost 8 bases, J lost 0 bases, and 17 bases lay in between. CDR1 is SGHAT, CDR2 FQNNGV, per germline. DNA of the CDR3: TGTGCCAGCCGCTCCCTCCCCCGAGGCTCCTACGAGCAGTACTTC. Protein: CASRSLPRGSYEQYF.

This chain connects TRBV5-4 to TRBJ2-1; 7 nucleotides align to TRBD1. This CDR3 comprises 13 residues. V shed 4 bases, J shed 9 bases, and the junction held 7 bases outside the gene matches. Germline V gene data show CDR1 as SGHNT and CDR2 as YYREEE (reference sequence). The chain's CDR3 is CASSLSTGAEQFF. In nucleotides, the CDR3 is TGTGCCAGCAGCCTATCCACAGGGGCTGAGCAGTTCTTC.

The V call is TRBV10-1, the J call TRBJ1-2; 11 bases line up with TRBD1. The V segment lost 9 bases and the J segment 8 bases; nucleotides outside the gene matches: 17. This CDR3 comprises 16 residues. Germline loops: CDR1 WNHNN, CDR2 SYGVQD (reference sequence). CDR3 loop: CARKSGQGAHPLGYTF. CDR3 nucleotide sequence: TGCGCCAGGAAGTCCGGACAGGGGGCGCACCCTTTGGGCTACACCTTC.

The chain carries TRBV7-8 and TRBJ1-5; D ambiguous. The germline V gene has CDR1 SGHVS and CDR2 FQNEAQ. The CDR3 sequence is 15 residues long. Trimming pared 5 bases from V and 5 bases from J, leaving 16 bases between. This CDR3 reads CASSPLRTLYQPQHF. The CDR3 bases are TGTGCCAGCAGCCCTCTAAGGACTCTGTATCAGCCCCAGCATTTT.

The chain has TRBV6-5 and TRBJ2-1; unclear D gene. V was cut by 6 bases and J by 6 bases, with 18 bases left in between. The CDR3 is made up of 15 amino acids. Germline V gene lookup returns CDR1 MNHEY and CDR2 SVGAGI. The CDR3 here is CASSLDTPNSNEQFF. The CDR3, as DNA: TGTGCCAGCAGCCTCGACACCCCCAATTCCAATGAGCAGTTCTTC.

This clone was seen a handful of times. V gene TRBV11-3 combines with J gene TRBJ2-5; TRBD2 aligns across 9 bases. Germline V CDR1 and CDR2: SGHNT, YENEEA. J lost 4 bases, V lost 4 bases, and 10 bases had no gene match. The CDR3 runs 16 residues. The CDR3 DNA sequence: TGTGCCAGCAGCTCCCTAGAGCGGGGGGCCAGAGAGACCCAGTACTTC. Residues: CASSSLERGARETQYF.

The genes are TRBV15 and TRBJ2-3; possibly TRBD2 for D (5 bases). This CDR3 spans 13 amino acids. Trimming pared 3 bases from V and 9 bases from J, leaving 13 bases between. The germline gives CDR1 LNHNV, CDR2 YYDKDF (reference sequence). The CDR3 DNA reads as TGTGCCACCAGCAGGTCGCCGGGGTTAACGCAGTATTTT. Translation: CATSRSPGLTQYF.

This chain uses TRBV28 with TRBJ1-6; D uncertain. Germline V gene lookup returns CDR1 MDHEN and CDR2 SYDVKM. This CDR3 has 15 amino acids. V was shortened by 5 bases and J by 7 bases, with 15 bases between the two germline ends. CDR3 in amino acids: CASSPGGSKNSPLHF. Here the CDR3 DNA reads TGTGCCAGCAGTCCCGGAGGAAGCAAAAATTCACCCCTCCACTTT. The full variable domain, in which reference TRBV28 and TRBJ1-6 provide the parts outside the CDR3, is DVKVTQSSRYLVKRTGEKVFLECVQDMDHENMFWYRQDPGLGLRLIYFSYDVKMKEKGDIPEGYSVSREKKERFSLILESASTNQTSMYLCASSPGGSKNSPLHFGNGTRLTVT.

The rearrangement links TRBV7-9 to TRBJ2-7, with TRBD1 matching 8 bases. The ends lost 1 base at V and 5 bases at J; junction bases unmatched: 10. Germline V gives CDR1 SEHNR, CDR2 FQNEAQ (reference sequence). The CDR3 contains 16 residues. This CDR3 reads CASSLGGWGQANEQYF. Written as DNA, the CDR3 is TGTGCCAGCAGCTTAGGTGGTTGGGGACAGGCCAACGAGCAGTACTTC.

The CDR3 region is CASSSFLAGGEQYF. CDR3 bases: TGTGCCAGCAGTTCCTTCCTAGCGGGAGGCGAGCAGTACTTC. This sequence joins TRBV27 and TRBJ2-7, with 11 positions matching TRBD2. V dropped 4 bases and J dropped 6; count of bases not matched to a gene: 5. The CDR3 extends over 14 amino acids. CDR1 and CDR2 (germline): MNHEY, SMNVEV (reference sequence).

V gene TRBV5-6 combines with J gene TRBJ1-5; 10 positions agree with TRBD1. The trim removed 5 bases at V and 1 base at J, leaving 9 bases unmatched. Germline V gene sequence: CDR1 SGHDT, CDR2 YYEEEE. The length of the CDR3 is 17 residues. The CDR3 loop reads CASRMTGGAGSNQPQHF. The CDR3 nucleotides read TGTGCCAGCAGAATGACAGGGGGCGCTGGGAGCAATCAGCCCCAGCATTTT.

This clone came up a few times. The V call is TRBV6-5, the J call TRBJ1-1; D uncertain. The CDR3 consists of 12 residues. V was clipped by 6 bases and J by 10 bases, with 15 bases between them. Germline V gives CDR1 MNHEY, CDR2 SVGAGI. The CDR3 region is CASSSPPAGAFF. The CDR3 coding sequence is TGTGCCAGCAGCTCACCTCCGGCAGGAGCTTTCTTT.

The gene calls are TRBV7-9 and TRBJ1-2; D ambiguous. CDR1 is SEHNR and CDR2 is FQNEAQ in the germline V gene (reference sequence). The V end was cut by 5 bases, the J end by 7 bases, with 14 bases between. CDR3 length: 13 amino acids. The DNA of the CDR3 is TGTGCCAGCAGCAAGATAGCGGTTAGTGGCTACACCTTC. It codes for CASSKIAVSGYTF.

This chain joins TRBV7-3 and TRBJ2-2, with D possibly TRBD1 on 6 matching bases. Germline CDR1 and CDR2: SGHTA and FQGTGA. The length of the CDR3 is 14 residues. V lost 3 bases and J lost 1, with 6 bases in between. CDR3 nucleotides: TGTGCCAGCAGCTTGGACAGGAACACCGGGGAGCTGTTTTTT. Its translation is CASSLDRNTGELFF.

This chain joins TRBV5-1 and TRBJ1-1; possible D gene TRBD1, 5 bases. V was pared by 2 bases and J by 1 base, with 12 bases between. Per the germline V gene, CDR1 is SGHRS and CDR2 is YFSETQ. The CDR3 is 15 residues long. CDR3 residues: CASSFGGVGNTEAFF. CDR3 bases: TGCGCCAGCAGCTTCGGGGGAGTAGGGAACACTGAAGCTTTCTTT.